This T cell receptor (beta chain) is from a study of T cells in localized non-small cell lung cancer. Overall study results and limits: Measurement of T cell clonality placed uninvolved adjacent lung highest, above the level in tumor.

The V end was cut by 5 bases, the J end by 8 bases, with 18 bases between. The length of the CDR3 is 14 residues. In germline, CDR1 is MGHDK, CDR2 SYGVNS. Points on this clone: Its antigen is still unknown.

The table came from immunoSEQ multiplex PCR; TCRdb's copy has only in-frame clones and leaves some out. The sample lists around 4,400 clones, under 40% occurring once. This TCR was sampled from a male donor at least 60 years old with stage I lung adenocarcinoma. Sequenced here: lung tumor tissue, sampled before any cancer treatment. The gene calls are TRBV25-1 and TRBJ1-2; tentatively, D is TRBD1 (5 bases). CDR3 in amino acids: CASSQGLIYDGYTF. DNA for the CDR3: TGTGCCAGCAGTCAGGGACTGATATATGACGGCTACACCTTC.